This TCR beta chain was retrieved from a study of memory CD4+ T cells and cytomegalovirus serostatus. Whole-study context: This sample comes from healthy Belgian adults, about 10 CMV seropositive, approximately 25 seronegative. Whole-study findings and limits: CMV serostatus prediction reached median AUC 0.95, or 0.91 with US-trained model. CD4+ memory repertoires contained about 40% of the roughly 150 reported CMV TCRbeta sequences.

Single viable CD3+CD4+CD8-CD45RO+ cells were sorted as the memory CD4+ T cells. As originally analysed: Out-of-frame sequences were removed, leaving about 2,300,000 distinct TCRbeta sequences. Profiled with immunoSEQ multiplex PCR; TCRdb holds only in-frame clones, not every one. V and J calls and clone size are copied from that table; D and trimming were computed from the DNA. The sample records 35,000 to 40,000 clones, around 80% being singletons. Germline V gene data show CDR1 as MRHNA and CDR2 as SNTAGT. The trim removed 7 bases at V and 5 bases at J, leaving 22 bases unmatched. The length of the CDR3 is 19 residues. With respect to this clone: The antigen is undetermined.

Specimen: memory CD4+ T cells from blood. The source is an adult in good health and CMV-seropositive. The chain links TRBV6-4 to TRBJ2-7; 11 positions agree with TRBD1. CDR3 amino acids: CASIIGAIRTGGGWNEQYF. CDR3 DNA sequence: TGTGCCAGCATTATCGGTGCGATCAGGACAGGGGGCGGCTGGAACGAGCAGTACTTC.